This entry features one T cell receptor (beta chain) sequence. Antigen specificity is unknown. The data are from a study of T cells in Graves' hyperthyroidism and ophthalmopathy. Overall study context: Peripheral blood was collected at initial diagnosis, before any treatment.

Used for diagnoses were clinical symptoms, serum thyroxine and TRAb, thyroid ultrasound and orbital computed tomography. Study-wide results and limits: Ophthalmopathy, as predicted by the model, came a median 6.5 months after the prediction.

From germline, CDR1 is MGHDK and CDR2 SYGVNS. This CDR3 is 14 amino acids long. Trimming shortened V by 7 bases and J by 5 bases, and 12 bases separated the two germline ends. From RNA transcripts, TCR beta CDR3 regions were amplified. TCR CDR3 underwent first-round RT-PCR with the HTBI primer set. One entry per CDR3 protein results from TCRdb running MiXCR on the multiplex PCR reads. The sample shows about 460,000 distinct CDR3 sequences, approximately 22% of them seen only once. Sequenced sample: blood. The clonotype was recovered from a woman aged 70 to 79 with Graves' ophthalmopathy. This chain uses TRBV25-1 with TRBJ1-6; D ambiguous. This CDR3 is CASTETSDNSPLHF. CDR3 coding DNA: TGTGCCAGCACCGAGACATCTGATAATTCACCCCTCCACTTT.